Below, 25 T cell receptor beta chains from the same sample are listed, as sequenced in a study of T cells in Graves' hyperthyroidism and ophthalmopathy. It was RNA transcripts that yielded the amplified TCR beta CDR3 regions. The primer set for the first-round RT-PCR of the TCR CDR3 was HTBI. TCRdb processed the multiplex PCR reads anew with MiXCR; each CDR3 protein has one entry. Counted here are around 290,000 distinct CDR3 sequences, approximately 15% occurring once; the ten biggest clones make up around 8%. The sequencing input was blood. The source is a woman in her thirties or forties with Graves' hyperthyroidism.

Many counts were recorded for this clonotype. The chain employs TRBV3-1 and TRBJ2-3, with TRBD2 matching over 7 bases. V lost 1 base and J lost 7; bases outside the gene matches: 11. Germline CDR1 LGHDT, CDR2 YNNKEL (reference sequence). This CDR3 has 16 amino acids. The CDR3 loop is CASSQVGTTGGYTQYF. The CDR3 DNA follows: TGTGCCAGCAGCCAAGTGGGGACTACCGGCGGGTATACGCAGTATTTT.

The V and J genes are TRBV5-1 and TRBJ2-3; either TRBD1 or TRBD2 may fit D (5 bases each). The CDR3 spans 15 residues. V lost 4 bases to trimming and J lost 0 bases, with 12 bases between them. Germline V gene data show CDR1 as SGHRS and CDR2 as YFSETQ. CDR3 bases: TGCGCCAGCAGCGTAAGAGAGGGGAGCACAGATACGCAGTATTTT. This encodes CASSVREGSTDTQYF.

The chain couples TRBV14 to TRBJ1-1, with no clear D. The CDR3 extends over 13 amino acids. Germline CDR1 is SGHDN and CDR2 is FVKESK. The V end lost 1 base, the J end lost 8 bases, and 11 bases lay between the germline ends. CDR3 sequence reads: CASSQGMRAEAFF. CDR3 sequence (DNA): TGTGCCAGCAGCCAAGGGATGAGGGCCGAAGCTTTCTTT.

This clonotype was counted between two and nine times. The chain joins TRBV5-6 to TRBJ1-5; weak D call: TRBD1 (5 bases). Trimming took 4 bases from V and 2 from J, leaving 10 bases between them. Germline loops: CDR1 SGHDT, CDR2 YYEEEE. The CDR3 loop spans 14 amino acids. CDR3 amino acids: CASSPRVGNQPQHF. The CDR3 DNA follows: TGTGCCAGCAGCCCCAGGGTCGGCAATCAGCCCCAGCATTTT. Full variable domain (remainder filled in from reference TRBV5-6 and TRBJ1-5): DAGVTQSPTHLIKTRGQQVTLRCSPKSGHDTVSWYQQALGQGPQFIFQYYEEEERQRGNFPDRFSGHQFPNYSSELNVNALLLGDSALYLCASSPRVGNQPQHFGDGTRLSIL.

The gene calls are TRBV27 and TRBJ1-2, with 10 bases matching TRBD1. In germline, CDR1 is MNHEY, CDR2 SMNVEV (reference sequence). The V segment lost 0 bases and the J segment 8 bases; nucleotides outside the gene matches: 6. The CDR3 spans 15 residues. CDR3 nucleotide sequence: TGTGCCAGCAGTTTATCTTCGGGACAGGGGCACGGCTACACCTTC. Amino acid sequence: CASSLSSGQGHGYTF.

This clonotype was counted many times. The V gene is TRBV15, the J gene TRBJ1-1; D not resolved. V was pared by 3 bases and J by 3 bases, with 20 bases between. Looked up from germline, CDR1 is LNHNV and CDR2 is YYDKDF (reference sequence). This CDR3 region has 17 residues. The CDR3 region has the DNA TGTGCCACCAGCAGTCCCAGAAGGTTCGGGTATGACACTGAAGCTTTCTTT. The encoded protein is CATSSPRRFGYDTEAFF.

The chain carries TRBV4-1 and TRBJ2-1, with 9 bases that match TRBD2. V gave up 1 base and J gave up 1 base; unmatched junction bases: 11. The CDR3 totals 19 residues. Germline CDR1 and CDR2: MGHRA and YSYEKL. CDR3 bases: TGCGCCAGCAGCCAAGCCCTAGCGGGATCCGGATTGTCCTACAATGAGCAGTTCTTC. Protein product: CASSQALAGSGLSYNEQFF.

There are many counts of this clonotype. The genes are TRBV24-1 and TRBJ2-1; 14 positions agree with TRBD2. V lost 1 base to trimming and J lost 1 base; unmatched junction nucleotides: 2. Germline V gene lookup returns CDR1 KGHDR and CDR2 SFDVKD. This CDR3 region has 18 residues. CDR3 nucleotide sequence: TGTGCCACCAGTGATTTTAGGACTAGCGGGAGGTCCTACAATGAGCAGTTCTTC. This gives the protein CATSDFRTSGRSYNEQFF.

Remarks on this clonotype: This may stem from a read error, because a much larger clone lies one nucleotide away. The chain combines TRBV7-2 with TRBJ2-5; D possibly corresponds to TRBD2 (5 bases). Germline lookup yields CDR1 SGHTA and CDR2 FQGNSA. The CDR3 is 14 amino acids. CDR3 coding DNA: TGTGCCAGCAGCTTAGCAGCGGTCCAAGGGACCCAGTACTTC. This sequence encodes CASSLAAVQGTQYF.

This clonotype was counted many times. The chain combines TRBV14 with TRBJ1-1; D not resolved. The V gene's germline CDR1 is SGHDN and CDR2 FVKESK. The length of the CDR3 is 13 residues. V was shortened by 4 bases and J by 2 bases, with 8 bases between the two germline ends. CDR3 in amino acids: CASSRGPNTEAFF. The CDR3, as DNA: TGTGCCAGCAGCCGCGGCCCCAACACTGAAGCTTTCTTT.

This clonotype showed up many times. This chain links TRBV6-2 or TRBV6-3 with TRBJ2-7; D remains ambiguous. Germline assignment: CDR1 MNHEY and CDR2 SVGEGT. The CDR3 spans 12 residues. V was pared by 4 bases and J by 2 bases, with 6 bases between. DNA of the CDR3: TGTGCCAGCAGTTCCGATGCCTACGAGCAGTACTTC. It is translated as CASSSDAYEQYF.

The table lists this clonotype with many counts. The chain is built from TRBV11-2 and TRBJ2-1; D might be TRBD2 (5 bases). The germline gives CDR1 SGHAT, CDR2 FQNNGV. Trimming removed 1 base from V and 7 bases from J, with 8 bases in between. The CDR3 length is 13 residues. For the CDR3, the DNA is TGTGCCAGCAGCTTAGGTTGGGAGAATGAGCAGTTCTTC. It encodes CASSLGWENEQFF.

V and J are TRBV15 and TRBJ2-3, with a weak D call TRBD2 (6 bases). Germline V gene sequence: CDR1 LNHNV, CDR2 YYDKDF (reference sequence). V gave up 9 bases and J gave up 4 bases, with 20 bases separating them. The length of the CDR3 is 15 residues. CDR3 coding DNA: TGTGCCACAGAAGACCGACTAGGTGGGGCAGATACGCAGTATTTT. Its protein product is CATEDRLGGADTQYF.

This clonotype was seen repeatedly, ten times or more. This rearrangement joins TRBV12-3 or TRBV12-4 to TRBJ1-1; D ambiguous. The CDR3 loop spans 14 amino acids. Trimming left V 6 bases short and J 5 bases short, with 16 bases between. The CDR3, as DNA: TGTGCCAGCAGGCCCGGGAGAGGCGGAACTGAAGCTTTCTTT. It translates to CASRPGRGGTEAFF.

This clonotype was observed a few times. The V call is TRBV18, the J call TRBJ1-4, with no clear D. The CDR3 is made up of 13 amino acids. Looked up from germline, CDR1 is KGHSH and CDR2 is LQKENI. V dropped 5 bases and J dropped 4 bases, with 8 bases sitting between them. CDR3 DNA sequence: TGTGCCAGCTCAGCGGGTCGTAATGAAAAACTGTTTTTT. It yields the protein CASSAGRNEKLFF.

Ten or more counts support this clonotype. The chain carries TRBV7-9 and TRBJ2-7; 11 nucleotides agree with TRBD2. CDR1 and CDR2 from the germline V gene are SEHNR and FQNEAQ (reference sequence). CDR3 length equals 16 residues. The V segment lost 5 bases and the J segment 2 bases; nucleotides outside the gene matches: 8. CDR3 loop: CASSAPSGRPPYEQYF. CDR3 DNA: TGTGCCAGCAGCGCCCCTAGCGGGAGGCCCCCCTACGAGCAGTACTTC.

There are many counts of this clonotype. The rearrangement uses TRBV6-1 and TRBJ2-1; TRBD1 is a possible D gene (5 bases). Germline-derived CDR1 and CDR2 are MNHNS and SASEGT. The CDR3 is 15 residues long. V was trimmed by 8 bases and J by 3 bases, leaving 17 bases between them. The CDR3 sequence is CASAPSAGIYNEQFF. CDR3 nucleotides: TGTGCCAGCGCTCCCTCGGCAGGGATCTACAATGAGCAGTTCTTC.

This clonotype was observed many times. The gene calls are TRBV7-8 and TRBJ2-7; 13 bases are shared with TRBD2. V shed 5 bases and J 2 bases; nucleotides not matched to a gene: 6. CDR1 and CDR2 from the germline V gene are SGHVS and FQNEAQ. The length of the CDR3 is 16 residues. In DNA, the CDR3 is TGTGCCAGCAGCCTGGGGGGACTAGCGGGAACCTACGAGCAGTACTTC. Translating gives CASSLGGLAGTYEQYF.

This clonotype was seen at least ten times. V usage is TRBV2 and J usage is TRBJ2-5; D perhaps matches TRBD2 (6 bases). The germline V gene encodes CDR1 SNHLY and CDR2 FYNNEI. V gave up 6 bases and J gave up 5 bases, with 7 bases separating them. CDR3 length equals 11 residues. The CDR3 loop is CASSGSETQYF. CDR3 DNA: TGTGCCAGCAGCGGGAGTGAGACCCAGTACTTC.

Ten or more counts support this clonotype. The V call is TRBV20-1, the J call TRBJ2-5; TRBD1 agrees at 7 bases. Trimming cost V 3 bases and J 1 base; bases outside gene matches: 8. Germline-derived CDR1 and CDR2 are DFQATT and SNEGSKA (reference sequence). This CDR3 region has 15 residues. The CDR3 region is CSASSVGGAQETQYF. The CDR3 DNA reads TGCAGTGCTAGTTCTGTAGGGGGCGCCCAAGAGACCCAGTACTTC.

This clonotype was seen repeatedly, ten times or more. This chain links TRBV2 with TRBJ2-3; D is unresolved. Germline CDR1 reads SNHLY; CDR2 reads FYNNEI. The length of the CDR3 is 16 residues. V was shortened by 3 bases and J by 5 bases, with 18 bases between the two germline ends. The CDR3, as DNA: TGTGCCAGCAGTGAGGGGTTTGCTAGGGCCCAAGATACGCAGTATTTT. The encoded protein is CASSEGFARAQDTQYF.

At least ten counts were recorded for this clonotype. This sequence joins TRBV7-8 and TRBJ2-3, with 7 bases fitting TRBD2. Germline V gene data show CDR1 as SGHVS and CDR2 as FQNEAQ. This CDR3 contains 18 residues. V dropped 5 bases and J dropped 4; count of bases not matched to a gene: 18. The CDR3 DNA sequence: TGTGCCAGCAGCCGCTTCCCGGGCCGGCGGGAGAGACCAGATACGCAGTATTTT. Translated, it gives CASSRFPGRRERPDTQYF.

This clonotype was detected many times. CDR3 in amino acids: CASSQLRGTEAFF. The CDR3 nucleotides read TGTGCCAGCAGCCAACTCAGGGGCACTGAAGCTTTCTTT. This chain connects TRBV27 to TRBJ1-1; D perhaps matches TRBD1 (6 bases). The CDR3 spans 13 residues. The germline V and J ends were trimmed by 6 bases and 4 bases, with 12 bases remaining between them. The germline V gene has CDR1 MNHEY and CDR2 SMNVEV (reference sequence).

In its sample, this clonotype was seen many times. This chain links TRBV3-1 with TRBJ1-4, with a tentative D call TRBD1 (6 bases). Germline V lookup: CDR1 LGHDT, CDR2 YNNKEL (reference sequence). With 4 bases removed from V and 7 bases from J, the gap between germline ends came to 16 bases. The CDR3 loop spans 15 amino acids. CDR3 in amino acids: CASSLPWGRVEKLFF. In DNA form, the CDR3 reads TGTGCCAGCAGCCTCCCATGGGGGCGAGTTGAAAAACTGTTTTTT.

Ten or more counts support this clonotype. The chain couples TRBV20-1 to TRBJ2-3, with 11 positions matching TRBD2. Germline CDR1 DFQATT, CDR2 SNEGSKA (reference sequence). Unmatched junction bases numbered 4, after V lost 2 bases and J lost 3 bases. This CDR3 has 15 amino acids. The CDR3 bases are TGCAGTGCTAGACCTCGGACTAGCGGGACAGATACGCAGTATTTT. Translation: CSARPRTSGTDTQYF.